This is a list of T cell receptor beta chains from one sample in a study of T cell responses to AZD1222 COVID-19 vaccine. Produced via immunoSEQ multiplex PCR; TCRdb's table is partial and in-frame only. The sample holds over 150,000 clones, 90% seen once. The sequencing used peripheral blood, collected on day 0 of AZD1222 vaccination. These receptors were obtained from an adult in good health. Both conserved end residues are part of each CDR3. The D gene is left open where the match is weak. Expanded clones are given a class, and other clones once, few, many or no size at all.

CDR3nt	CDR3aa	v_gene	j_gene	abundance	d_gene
TGTGCCAGCAGCTACAGGGCTAATAATTCACCCCTCCACTTT	CASSYRANNSPLHF	TRBV7-3	TRBJ1-6	once	.
TGTGCCAGCAGTAAGGGATGGCCAGATACGCAGTATTTT	CASSKGWPDTQYF	TRBV28	TRBJ2-3	.	.
TGTGCCAGCAGCACCGGGACCGTAGGGGTGCCCCAGTACTTC	CASSTGTVGVPQYF	TRBV5-6	TRBJ2-5	.	.
TGTGCCAGCAGGAGAATTGGGGGTGTAAATTCACCCCTCCACTTT	CASRRIGGVNSPLHF	TRBV7-2	TRBJ1-6	once	.
TGTGCCTGGAAAGTTTATGGCGGGGCGACGAACACCGGGGAGCTGTTTTTT	CAWKVYGGATNTGELFF	TRBV30	TRBJ2-2	.	.
TGCAGCGTGCAGAGGACAGAAGAAGGCTACACCTTC	CSVQRTEEGYTF	TRBV29-1	TRBJ1-2	.	.
TGTGCCAGCGAACGGGGTGCATCCTTAGGCTATGGCTACACCTTC	CASERGASLGYGYTF	TRBV28	TRBJ1-2	.	.
TGTGCCAGCAGTTTACCCCAGTACTCTGGAAACACCATATATTTT	CASSLPQYSGNTIYF	TRBV28	TRBJ1-3	.	.
TGTGCCAGCAGGCCGGCGGCAGGGCACGTAGAAAAACTGTTTTTT	CASRPAAGHVEKLFF	TRBV11-2	TRBJ1-4	.	.
TGTGCCAGCAGCCAATTTGAGGGCCCTGAAGCTTTCTTT	CASSQFEGPEAFF	TRBV3-1/TRBV3-2	TRBJ1-1	.	.
TGCGCCAGCAGCGAGGGGACGGCGATCTCTGGAAACACCATATATTTT	CASSEGTAISGNTIYF	TRBV5-1	TRBJ1-3	.	.
TGTGCCAGCAGCGGGGGGCCAGGGCACAATGAGCAGTTCTTC	CASSGGPGHNEQFF	TRBV6-2/TRBV6-3	TRBJ2-1	.	.
TGTGCCAGCAGCTTCGTAGGGGGGCCCAAAGAGACCCAGTACTTC	CASSFVGGPKETQYF	TRBV9	TRBJ2-5	.	.
TGTGCCAGTAGTCCGCGGGACAGCCCATTGTCTGGAACCTTC	CASSPRDSPLSGTF	TRBV19	TRBJ1-2	.	TRBD1
TGTGCCAGCAGTTTAGCAAACTTGGGACAGGGGGGTAACTATGGCTACACCTTC	CASSLANLGQGGNYGYTF	TRBV28	TRBJ1-2	.	TRBD1
TGTGCCAGTAGTATAGTTTCTAGCTTCGGCACAGATACGCAGTATTTT	CASSIVSSFGTDTQYF	TRBV19	TRBJ2-3	.	.
TGCAGTGCTAGTCACCCCGGCGGTAGGCGCCCCTACGAGCAGTACTTC	CSASHPGGRRPYEQYF	TRBV20-1	TRBJ2-7	.	.
TGTGCCAGCAGTTTATATGGGCAGACTGAAGCTTTCTTT	CASSLYGQTEAFF	TRBV12-3/TRBV12-4	TRBJ1-1	.	.
TGTGCCACCAGTGCTAAGGCCAGGGGAGGCTACACCTTC	CATSAKARGGYTF	TRBV24-1	TRBJ1-2	.	.
TGTGCCAGCAGTGAAAATACAGGGTGGTACGAGCAGTACTTC	CASSENTGWYEQYF	TRBV6-1	TRBJ2-7	.	.
TGTGCCAGTATTTGGGGCGAAAAACTGTTTTTT	CASIWGEKLFF	TRBV19	TRBJ1-4	.	.
TGTGCCAGCAGCTTGGCGGGGGTCCCCCAGGAGACCCAGTACTTC	CASSLAGVPQETQYF	TRBV7-3	TRBJ2-5	.	TRBD2
TGTGCCAGCAAAACCCACCGACAGGGTCGGGGGATCACTGAAGCTTTCTTT	CASKTHRQGRGITEAFF	TRBV28	TRBJ1-1	.	TRBD1
TGTGCCAGCAGTGAAAGTCGAAGGGGAACTGGCTACACCTTC	CASSESRRGTGYTF	TRBV6-1	TRBJ1-2	once	.
TGTGCCAGCAGTTACTTCGTACAGGCACCTGAAGCTTTCTTT	CASSYFVQAPEAFF	TRBV6-5	TRBJ1-1	.	.
TGTGCCAGCAGTCGCCTAGCGGGGGTTGGAAACAATGAGCAGTTCTTC	CASSRLAGVGNNEQFF	TRBV6-4	TRBJ2-1	.	TRBD2
TGTGCCAGCAGTTTGTCGTTGGGGGGGAAAAACATTCAGTACTTC	CASSLSLGGKNIQYF	TRBV28	TRBJ2-4	.	TRBD2
TGTGCCAGCAGTTACAGGACCAAAGAGACCCAGTACTTC	CASSYRTKETQYF	TRBV6-2/TRBV6-3	TRBJ2-5	few	.